Listed below are T cell receptor beta chains from one sample, sequenced in a study of T cell repertoires in cytomegalovirus infection. TCRdb redid the calling of the reads with MiXCR, one entry per CDR3 protein. Of some 700,000 distinct CDR3 sequences listed, roughly a third were seen once; the top ten hold under 3%. Sample: PBMCs. The receptors stem from a human donor in good health (CMV status not recorded). Some clones in this sample may be carry-over from other donors' samples. Each CDR3 is given with its conserved first and last residue. Each record gives: D gene, V gene, CDR3 protein. A D gene is named only where the DNA matches it firmly.

>-|TRBV11-2
CASIIAERAGNNEQFF
>TRBD2|TRBV28
CASSFQSGRKAYNEQFF
>TRBD1|TRBV19
CASSPWGRGLGEQYF
>-|TRBV28
CASREGTPEAFF
>TRBD2|TRBV19
CASSITLAGGGDTQYF
>TRBD1|TRBV19
CASSILDRASGYTF
>TRBD2|TRBV20-1
CSVKLGTSGIGEQYF
>-|TRBV11-2
CASSLAGAFSYNEQFF
>TRBD2|TRBV19
CASSRGQAGASGELFF
>TRBD2|TRBV4-2
CASRVGLADSYEQYF
>-|TRBV28
CASTTSGVNQPQHF
>TRBD1|TRBV6-1
CASSKTGSNNEQFF
>TRBD1|TRBV28
CASGSGGMNTEAFF
>-|TRBV12-3/TRBV12-4
CASSLLGGRDSNQPQHF
>TRBD1|TRBV12-3/TRBV12-4
CASIRGDRVNQPQHF
>-|TRBV6-1
CASSDSQQYF
>-|TRBV24-1
CATSDPQGGTGELFF
>TRBD1|TRBV19
CASSVTGGADTEAFF
>-|TRBV12-3/TRBV12-4
CASSGGPEGAKNIQYF
>TRBD2|TRBV7-2
CASSLAAGREYEQYF
>-|TRBV7-9
CASSRSTEDAYYGYTF
>-|TRBV3-1
CASSQEYNALFF
>-|TRBV7-3
CASSLSPFSSYNEQFF
>TRBD2|TRBV28
CASSGTSTSYNEQFF
>TRBD1|TRBV20-1
CSASRDRENSPLHF
>TRBD1|TRBV20-1
CSASRDRTSYGYTF
>-|TRBV20-1
CSSRRAYRDNQPQHF
>TRBD2|TRBV25-1
CASSGTSGRLGEQYF
>-|TRBV5-6
CASSLVAHEQYF
>-|TRBV5-6
CASSLTGGHGPSPLHF
>-|TRBV4-1
CASRKTGTNTEAFF
>-|TRBV6-5
CASRGTPSSTDTHSF
>-|TRBV14
CASSPERLVAYEQYF
>-|TRBV7-8
CASSWRGQIYEQYF
>TRBD1|TRBV18
CASSPVEQGGTEAFF
>-|TRBV7-2
CASSLDRRGKNYGYTF
>-|TRBV7-2
CASSSEGSVIGSPLHF
>TRBD2|TRBV6-1
CASTSGRTSTDTQYF
>TRBD2|TRBV11-2
CASSAGLACSGANVLTF
>TRBD1|TRBV6-5
CASSYSGGWGYTF
>TRBD1|TRBV19
CASSGTGGLSSGANVLTF
>-|TRBV10-3
CAISTFGGREVNTEAFF
>TRBD1|TRBV20-1
CSARNFRDRGATGELFF
>-|TRBV4-1
CASSQAANTGELFF